This paragraph covers one TCR beta chain sequence. This clone's antigen is unknown. No base-level quality is on record; no much larger clone is a single base apart. This sample is part of a study of blood T cell repertoires in COVID-19 (dated by TCRdb to the early 2020s). For context, the study as a whole: Samples from collaborators originated in the United States, Italy and Spain and spanned both the acute and convalescent phases of COVID-19. Where available, HLA class I and class II types were taken from metadata supplied by the sample provider and were not determined by assay-based typing. The repertoires were made available in a free public database intended to serve as a resource for research on the immune response to SARS-CoV-2. The material from the prospective study consisted of cDNA or gDNA derived from T cells, B-cell-depleted T cells, or PBMCs. The samples were drawn from the first 160 participants of the ongoing ImmuneRACE study and from some 1,300 subjects provided by 6 global collaborators. Sample metadata almost always included a de-identified subject ID, COVID-19 status, age in years and sex. The dataset comprised deeply sampled blood TCRbeta repertoires from subjects exposed to, actively infected with, or recovered from COVID-19. The full study reports these points: The quantity of clinical and demographic metadata differed by source and by participant and was supplied without curation.

The immunoSEQ Assay, a bias-controlled multiplex PCR, was used to amplify TCRbeta CDR3 regions from genomic DNA. The paper's data handling went like this. Nucleated cell counts per sample were estimated from amplification of reference gene primers within the assay. To quantify the absolute abundance of each unique TCRbeta CDR3 rearrangement, sequence reads were collapsed and filtered. For each sample, productive Simpson clonality was calculated by taking the square root of Simpson's diversity index across productive rearrangements. TCRdb took over this immuneACCESS table, retaining in-frame rearrangements with V and J assigned. Such tables are incomplete; in checked studies, under half of the missing clones stem from an unresolved V gene, and the remainder is unexplained. From that table come the V and J calls and clone size; the DNA was used to work out D and trimming. The sample table shows more than 50,000 clones, and about three quarters are seen once. The ten largest account for about 47% of the sample.

The collaborating institutions used their own protocols to collect whole blood in K2EDTA tubes. For TCRbeta analysis, collaborators shipped samples as frozen whole blood, isolated PBMCs, or DNA extracted from either of those sample types. The receptor comes from a woman of 80 years or more with acute or convalescent COVID-19. Input material: peripheral blood.

The nucleotides are TGTGCCAGCAGTTATGCGGGAGGGGGCTCAGATACGCAGTATTTT. Its protein product is CASSYAGGGSDTQYF. The V and J segments used are TRBV6-6 and TRBJ2-3; TRBD2 matches 9 bases in the middle. CDR1 MNHNY and CDR2 SVGAGI are derived from the germline V gene (reference sequence). The CDR3 runs 15 residues from the cysteine to the phenylalanine. The sequence is cut down to CDR3 DNA, 45 bases in frame from base 1. Unmatched junction bases come to 5, with V trimmed by 3 bases and J by 4 bases.